The clone carrying this T cell receptor (beta chain) was observed a handful of times. Per germline, CDR1 MDHEN and CDR2 SYDVKM. CDR3 length: 15 residues. With 7 bases removed from V and 0 bases from J, the gap between germline ends came to 16 bases. The genomic DNA of each subset was split evenly across several immunoSEQ plates. Measured with immunoSEQ multiplex PCR; TCRdb has only the in-frame clones, and not every one. The table shows under 600,000 clones, with around 80% occurring only once. The data are from a study of shared clonotypes between healthy human individuals. This chain joins TRBV28 and TRBJ2-7; maybe TRBD1 (5 bases). The source of this sequence is a woman between 40 and 55 years old in good health. Some clones in this sample may be carry-over from other donors' samples. Sequenced material: PBMCs. CDR3 residues: CASMGPLGNSYEQYF. DNA of the CDR3: TGTGCCAGCATGGGGCCATTGGGAAACTCCTACGAGCAGTACTTC. The full variable domain, completed using reference TRBV28 and TRBJ2-7, is DVKVTQSSRYLVKRTGEKVFLECVQDMDHENMFWYRQDPGLGLRLIYFSYDVKMKEKGDIPEGYSVSREKKERFSLILESASTNQTSMYLCASMGPLGNSYEQYFGPGTRLTVT.